This TCR beta chain came from a study of control samples from healthy donors and cancer patients. Sequenced by immunoSEQ multiplex PCR; TCRdb stores in-frame clones only, minus some. The sample shows around 82,000 clones, about 87% of them seen only once. Germline CDR1 SGHRS, CDR2 YFSETQ. Trimming cost V 4 bases and J 0 bases; bases outside gene matches: 6. The CDR3 has 15 amino acids. This TCR was recovered from a man in his fifties in good health. The V gene is TRBV5-1, the J gene TRBJ1-1; 7 bases are shared with TRBD1. Sequences were obtained from blood. CDR3 nucleotides: TGCGCCAGCAGCCTAACACAGGGGCTGAACACTGAAGCTTTCTTT. Its translation is CASSLTQGLNTEAFF. Variable domain in full (rest from reference TRBV5-1 and TRBJ1-1): KAGVTQTPRYLIKTRGQQVTLSCSPISGHRSVSWYQQTPGQGLQFLFEYFSETQRNKGNFPGRFSGRQFSNSRSEMNVSTLELGDSALYLCASSLTQGLNTEAFFGQGTRLTVV.